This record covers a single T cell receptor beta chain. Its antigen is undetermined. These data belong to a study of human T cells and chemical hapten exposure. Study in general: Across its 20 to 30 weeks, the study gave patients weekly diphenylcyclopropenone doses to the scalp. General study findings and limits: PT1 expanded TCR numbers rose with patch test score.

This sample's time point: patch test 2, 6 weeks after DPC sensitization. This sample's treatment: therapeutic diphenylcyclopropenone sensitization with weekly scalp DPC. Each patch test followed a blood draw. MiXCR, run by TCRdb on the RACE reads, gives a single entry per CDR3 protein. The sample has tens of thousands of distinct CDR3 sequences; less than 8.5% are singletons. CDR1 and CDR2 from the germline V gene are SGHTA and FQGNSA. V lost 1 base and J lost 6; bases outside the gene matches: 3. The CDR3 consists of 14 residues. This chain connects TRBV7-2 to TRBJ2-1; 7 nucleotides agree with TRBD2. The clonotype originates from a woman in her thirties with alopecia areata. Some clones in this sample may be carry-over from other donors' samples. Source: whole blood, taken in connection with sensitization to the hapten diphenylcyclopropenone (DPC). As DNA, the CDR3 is TGTGCCAGCAGCTTAGTGAGGACTAGCAATGAGCAGTTCTTC. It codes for CASSLVRTSNEQFF.